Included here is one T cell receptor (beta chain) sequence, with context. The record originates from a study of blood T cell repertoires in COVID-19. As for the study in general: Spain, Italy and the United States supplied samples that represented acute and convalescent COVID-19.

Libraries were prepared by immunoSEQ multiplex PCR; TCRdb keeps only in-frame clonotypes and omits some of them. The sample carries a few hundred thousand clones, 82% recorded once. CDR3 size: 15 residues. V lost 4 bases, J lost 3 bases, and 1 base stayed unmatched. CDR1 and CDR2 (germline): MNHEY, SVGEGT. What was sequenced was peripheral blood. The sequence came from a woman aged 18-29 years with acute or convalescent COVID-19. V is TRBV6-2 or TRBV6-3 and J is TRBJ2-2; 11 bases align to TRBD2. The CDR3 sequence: CASSWGLADTGELFF. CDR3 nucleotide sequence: TGTGCCAGCAGTTGGGGACTAGCGGACACCGGGGAGCTGTTTTTT.